This T cell receptor beta chain was recovered during a study of T cells in Graves' hyperthyroidism and ophthalmopathy. RNA transcripts gave rise to amplified TCR beta CDR3 regions. HTBI primers were employed in a first-round RT-PCR of the TCR CDR3. One entry per CDR3 protein results from TCRdb running MiXCR on the multiplex PCR reads. In the table there are about 210,000 distinct CDR3 sequences, approximately 17% of which are singletons. It was uncontrolled infection, other autoimmune disease, pregnancy or lactation that excluded patients. Under 12 ml fresh peripheral blood yielded the PBMCs. The CDR3 runs 16 residues. V lost 4 bases and J lost 0, with 13 bases in between. Looked up from germline, CDR1 is SGHRS and CDR2 is YFSETQ.

The chain employs TRBV5-1 and TRBJ1-4, with D perhaps TRBD1 (6 bases). Sequenced: blood. The receptor's source is a man between 45 and 60 years old with Graves' hyperthyroidism. This chain's CDR3 is CASSRGGTATNEKLFF. The CDR3 DNA follows: TGCGCCAGCAGCAGAGGGGGGACTGCAACTAATGAAAAACTGTTTTTT.